This record covers a single T cell receptor (beta chain). This clonotype was observed a handful of times. Its antigen specificity is not known. The sample holds no much larger clone one base away, and base qualities are not on file. V lost 2 bases and J lost 3 bases; the stretch between them is 16 bases long. The CDR3 numbers 15 residues from cysteine through phenylalanine. Solely the CDR3 DNA is kept, with 45 bases framed from the first base. The germline V gene (reference sequence) sets CDR1 to GTSNPN and CDR2 to SVGIG. Sequencing was carried out with an Illumina HiSeq 2500. Quantitative 5'-RACE with molecular barcodes was the method used to prepare the TCR beta libraries. The authors' analysis ran thus. A new computational method based on a probabilistic model of VDJ rearrangement was used to identify disease-linked TCR variants. TCRdb reprocessing: public reads trimmed at Q25 with fastp, clones called with MiXCR, in-frame beta chains kept. For every CDR3 protein sequence, its rows merge into one entry that carries the most common genes and DNA. The authors' filters were not applied to this entry. Here the sample has 270,000 or so distinct CDR3 sequences; 15% to 20% occur a single time. About a third of the sample comes from the top ten.

This sample is drawn from a study of CD8 T cells in ankylosing spondylitis (dated by TCRdb to 2017 to 2019). Notes on the research overall: T cell receptor beta repertoires were profiled in healthy donors and ankylosing spondylitis patients so that disease-linked TCR variants could be found. The whole study cohort included 108 healthy donors and 25 or so ankylosing spondylitis patients. Samples of peripheral blood were taken, and for ankylosing spondylitis patients, synovial fluid was collected as well. Overall results and qualifications from the work: A TCR beta motif of about eight highly homologous amino acid variants appeared characteristic of blood from ankylosing spondylitis patients. Some motif variants were previously reported in synovial fluid and blood of reactive arthritis patients, suggesting common disease-initiation mechanisms. The disease-linked clones were reported to be significantly enriched in matched synovial fluid samples from ankylosing spondylitis patients. In peripheral blood, the disease-linked clones were found at relatively low frequencies and had a CD8+ phenotype.

The chain is made from TRBV30 and TRBJ1-2; the D region possibly corresponds to TRBD1 (5 bases align). The sequenced material came from blood, either unsorted or a sorted T cell fraction (not recorded which). The TCR originated in a male donor with ankylosing spondylitis or in good health (not recorded which). The CDR3 amino acid sequence is: CAWSSDSHWDYGYTF. In nucleotides, the sequence is TGTGCCTGGAGTTCAGACAGCCACTGGGACTATGGCTACACCTTC.